This T cell receptor beta chain is from a study of blood T cell repertoires in COVID-19. For the study at large: Spain, Italy and the United States supplied samples that represented acute and convalescent COVID-19. Sources were T cells, B-cell-depleted T cells, or PBMCs; the material itself was cDNA or gDNA.

The CDR3 consists of 19 residues. The junction had 14 bases not matched to a gene; V was cut back by 0 bases and J by 2 bases. The V gene's germline CDR1 is LGHNA and CDR2 YSLEER. Per the original methods: Reference gene primer amplification yielded estimated nucleated cell counts. The protocol was immunoSEQ multiplex PCR, while the TCRdb copy is restricted to in-frame clones and leaves out a portion. V and J calls and clone size are those listed in that table; D and trimming were worked out from the DNA. Here the sample spans 200,000 to 300,000 clones, 70% to 90% being singletons. The source of this sequence is a human donor in a cohort sampled during active COVID-19. Sequenced input: peripheral blood. V and J are TRBV4-3 and TRBJ2-5; 8 nucleotides match TRBD2. The CDR3 DNA follows: TGCGCCAGCAGCCAAGAAGGCGCGGGGGGCCCCAAATCTCAAGAGACCCAGTACTTC. The encoded protein is CASSQEGAGGPKSQETQYF.